Listed below are T cell receptor beta chains from one sample, sequenced in a study of blood T cell repertoires in COVID-19. TCRdb keeps only in-frame clones here, not all; method: immunoSEQ multiplex PCR. The sample holds 150,000 or so clones, around 82% seen once. Input material: peripheral blood. The receptor set was obtained from a man in his fifties or sixties who had recovered from COVID-19. Each CDR3 is given with its conserved first and last residue. D genes are given only for firm matches. Size tells how often a clone was seen (once, few, many) or the class of an expanded clone, and some rows leave it out.

cdr3_length	v_call	clone_size	d_call	j_call	cdr3_nt	cdr3_aa
17	TRBV6-4	few	NA	TRBJ1-5	TGTGCCAGCAGTGACTCGAGGGGAGGGGAGAGCAATCAGCCCCAGCATTTT	CASSDSRGGESNQPQHF
14	TRBV9	NA	NA	TRBJ1-2	TGTGCCAGCAGCGTAGACGATCGAGAGAATGGCTACACCTTC	CASSVDDRENGYTF
15	TRBV10-3	NA	NA	TRBJ2-1	TGTGCCATCAGTGGTACGACAGGAACCTACAATGAGCAGTTCTTC	CAISGTTGTYNEQFF
15	TRBV4-3	once	TRBD1	TRBJ1-1	TGCGCCAGCAGCCAAGTCGCTGACAGGGACACTGAAGCTTTCTTT	CASSQVADRDTEAFF
15	TRBV6-4	NA	TRBD1	TRBJ1-2	TGTGCCAGCAGTACCGGGACAGGGGCTAACTATGGCTACACCTTC	CASSTGTGANYGYTF
14	TRBV11-1	NA	NA	TRBJ2-7	TGTGCCAGCAGCTTAACCGTACAGACCTACGAGCAGTACTTC	CASSLTVQTYEQYF
14	TRBV3-1/TRBV3-2	NA	NA	TRBJ1-1	TGTGCCAGCAGCCAAGATCGAAGAGGTCGTAGAGCTTTCTTT	CASSQDRRGRRAFF
16	TRBV9	NA	TRBD2	TRBJ2-3	TGTGTCAGCAGCGTAACTAGCGGGATAGGTACAGATACGCAGTATTTT	CVSSVTSGIGTDTQYF
15	TRBV19	NA	TRBD2	TRBJ2-1	TGTGCCAGTAGCATAGCGGGGGGCCGCCGGAATGAGCAGTTCTTC	CASSIAGGRRNEQFF
14	TRBV7-3	NA	TRBD1	TRBJ2-7	TGTGCCAGCAGCTTCGGACAGGGGATGAACGAGCAGTACTTC	CASSFGQGMNEQYF
17	TRBV7-9	NA	NA	TRBJ1-5	TGTGCCAGCAGCTTAGCGCGGGGCGGCAGGGGCAATCAGCCCCAGCATTTT	CASSLARGGRGNQPQHF
16	TRBV9	NA	NA	TRBJ1-6	TGTGCCAGCAGCGTAGCTACAGCGGGGGAAGGATCACCCCTCCACTTT	CASSVATAGEGSPLHF
15	TRBV29-1	NA	NA	TRBJ1-5	TGCAGCGTTGTCGTCCAGGGGTCTAGCAATCAGCCCCAGCATTTT	CSVVVQGSSNQPQHF
12	TRBV5-1	NA	NA	TRBJ2-5	TGCGCCAGCAGCTTGGCCGGAGAGACCCAGTACTTC	CASSLAGETQYF
14	TRBV6-5	NA	TRBD2	TRBJ2-5	TGTGCCAGCAGCTCGACTAGCGGGGGGGAGACCCAGTACTTC	CASSSTSGGETQYF
13	TRBV19	NA	NA	TRBJ1-1	TGTGCCAGTAGTATTCGCGGAACCACTGAAGCTTTCTTT	CASSIRGTTEAFF
15	TRBV6-2/TRBV6-3	NA	NA	TRBJ2-3	TGTGCCAGCAGTTACTCGTCAGGGGCCGCAGATACGCAGTATTTT	CASSYSSGAADTQYF
16	TRBV6-5	few	TRBD1	TRBJ1-6	TGTGCCAGCAGTTACGGTTTGACAGGGGTTAATTCACCCCTCCACTTT	CASSYGLTGVNSPLHF
15	TRBV3-1/TRBV3-2	NA	NA	TRBJ1-1	TGTGCCAGCAGCCAAGTCAGGGACATGAACACTGAAGCTTTCTTT	CASSQVRDMNTEAFF
15	TRBV25-1	once	TRBD2	TRBJ2-1	TGTGCCAGCAGTGGAGCGGGGGGGCTTTACAATGAGCAGTTCTTC	CASSGAGGLYNEQFF
14	TRBV6-5	NA	NA	TRBJ1-1	TGTGCCAGCAGTTTCGGGACTTCTACCGATGAAGCTTTCTTT	CASSFGTSTDEAFF
17	TRBV5-5	NA	TRBD2	TRBJ2-1	TGTGCCAGCAGCTTGTGGGGAGGGTCACTACTCCGGGGTGAGCAGTTCTTC	CASSLWGGSLLRGEQFF
15	TRBV6-5	NA	TRBD2	TRBJ2-1	TGTGCCAGCAGTTACCCCATCGCGGGGGTGGATGAGCAGTTCTTC	CASSYPIAGVDEQFF
14	TRBV27	NA	TRBD1	TRBJ2-7	TGTGCCAGCAGACTGACAGGGGTGACCTACGAGCAGTACTTC	CASRLTGVTYEQYF
16	TRBV7-3	NA	TRBD2	TRBJ2-1	TGTGCCAGCAGCTTAACTAGCGGGGGGTTCTACAATGAGCAGTTCTTC	CASSLTSGGFYNEQFF
14	TRBV6-5	NA	TRBD2	TRBJ2-5	TGTGCCAGCAGTATAGGCCCGCGGGGGGAGACCCAGTACTTC	CASSIGPRGETQYF
15	TRBV27	NA	TRBD1	TRBJ1-5	TGTGCCAGCAGATACAGGGGGTCCCACAATCAGCCCCAGCATTTT	CASRYRGSHNQPQHF
14	TRBV5-6	NA	NA	TRBJ1-2	TGTGCCAGCAGCGTCGGACAGTCAAGTGTTCGCTACACCTTC	CASSVGQSSVRYTF
14	TRBV7-2	NA	TRBD2	TRBJ2-7	TGTGCCAGCAGCTTAGTGCGGGGGGGTTACGAGCAGTACTTC	CASSLVRGGYEQYF
14	TRBV7-2	NA	TRBD2	TRBJ2-3	TGTGCCAGCAGCTTACTAGCGGGGTCAGATACGCAGTATTTT	CASSLLAGSDTQYF
15	TRBV9	NA	TRBD1	TRBJ1-2	TGTGCCAGCAGCGTAGAGGACAGGGGGCCCTATGGCTACACCTTC	CASSVEDRGPYGYTF
16	TRBV6-6	NA	NA	TRBJ2-3	TGTGCCAGCAGTGCCCCAGACATTACTAGCACAGATACGCAGTATTTT	CASSAPDITSTDTQYF
16	TRBV5-4	NA	TRBD2	TRBJ2-1	TGTGCCAGCAGCTTGGCGGCGGGGGACGCCTACAATGAGCAGTTCTTC	CASSLAAGDAYNEQFF
16	TRBV6-1	NA	NA	TRBJ2-1	TGTGCCAGCAGTGAAGGGTTACTAGCAGGCTACAATGAGCAGTTCTTC	CASSEGLLAGYNEQFF
17	TRBV3-1/TRBV3-2	once	TRBD1	TRBJ1-6	TGTGCCAGCAGCCGGTTACCGGGACAGGGGCTCAATTCACCCCTCCACTTT	CASSRLPGQGLNSPLHF
13	TRBV27	NA	TRBD1	TRBJ2-7	TGTGCCAGCAGGAGACAGGGGTCCGACGAGCAGTACTTC	CASRRQGSDEQYF
14	TRBV5-1	NA	TRBD1	TRBJ1-2	TGCGCCAGCAGCCCGCCGGGACAGCTCTATGGCTACACCTTC	CASSPPGQLYGYTF
15	TRBV4-2	NA	NA	TRBJ1-6	TGTGCCAGCAGCCAAGTCCTCAGTGGGGAGTCACCCCTCCACTTT	CASSQVLSGESPLHF
16	TRBV19	NA	TRBD1	TRBJ1-5	TGTGCCAGTACCAAAACCCAGACAGGGGACCATCAGCCCCAGCATTTT	CASTKTQTGDHQPQHF
16	TRBV4-1	NA	NA	TRBJ1-4	TGCGCCAGCAGCTTCAGGGCCCTTGGGGTTAATGAAAAACTGTTTTTT	CASSFRALGVNEKLFF
13	TRBV11-2	NA	NA	TRBJ2-1	TGTGCCAGCAGCTTAGTTTCTTACAATGAGCAGTTCTTC	CASSLVSYNEQFF
16	TRBV3-1/TRBV3-2	NA	NA	TRBJ1-4	TGTGCCAGCAGCCAAGAGCTCCGGGACTCCGGTGAAAAACTGTTTTTT	CASSQELRDSGEKLFF
15	TRBV9	NA	NA	TRBJ2-1	TGTGCCAGCAGCGTAGGAGACACCTCCTACAATGAGCAATTCTTC	CASSVGDTSYNEQFF
19	TRBV19	NA	NA	TRBJ2-2	TGTGCCAGTAGTATAGGTACGGGTGGAGACCAGTATCTCACCGGGGAGCTGTTTTTT	CASSIGTGGDQYLTGELFF
17	TRBV4-2	NA	TRBD1	TRBJ1-3	TGTGCCAGCAGCCCTCGACAGGGGGCAGGGTCTGGAAACACCATATATTTT	CASSPRQGAGSGNTIYF
13	TRBV20-1	once	NA	TRBJ1-6	TGCAGTGCTAGTGGCAGGGTCGAATCACCCCTCCACTTT	CSASGRVESPLHF
15	TRBV29-1	NA	NA	TRBJ1-1	TGCAGCGTTGAGCCCGCACAGGGTCTGGGGGTTGAAGCTTTCTTT	CSVEPAQGLGVEAFF
14	TRBV27	NA	NA	TRBJ2-2	TGTGCCAGCAGTTTAAGGGGGTGGACCGGGGAGCTGTTTTTT	CASSLRGWTGELFF
15	TRBV6-5	NA	NA	TRBJ1-4	TGTGCCAGCAGGAGCGGATCAGGGGCGCGGGAAAAACTGTTTTTT	CASRSGSGAREKLFF
18	TRBV19	NA	TRBD1	TRBJ1-3	TGTGCCAGTAGTTCTGACAAATGGGACAGGGGGGTGGGAAACACCATATATTTT	CASSSDKWDRGVGNTIYF
13	TRBV19	NA	TRBD1	TRBJ2-3	TGTGCCTCCCAAGAGGGGGCGATAGATACGCAGTATTTT	CASQEGAIDTQYF
18	TRBV19	NA	TRBD1	TRBJ1-3	TGTGCCAGTAGTATCCCATCGGTGACAGGGGGCTTCGGAAACACCATATATTTT	CASSIPSVTGGFGNTIYF
16	TRBV7-9	NA	TRBD1	TRBJ1-1	TGTGCCAGCAGCCCCCCGCCACAGGGGTTGAACACTGAAGCTTTCTTT	CASSPPPQGLNTEAFF
14	TRBV7-9	NA	NA	TRBJ1-6	TGTGCCATGGGAGGGGCCGCCGGGGATTCACCCCTCCACTTT	CAMGGAAGDSPLHF
15	TRBV28	NA	NA	TRBJ1-5	TGTGCCAGCAGTCCCGGTGGGCGTAGCAATCAGCCCCAGCATTTT	CASSPGGRSNQPQHF